The 28 T cell receptor beta chains below were found in one sample sequenced in a study of cytomegalovirus exposure and HLA in healthy donors. PCR primers comprised 60 Vbeta and 13 Jbeta primers. Measured with immunoSEQ multiplex PCR; TCRdb has only the in-frame clones, and not every one. The table includes fewer than 55,000 clones, approximately 57% detected once. The sequencing sample was made of PBMCs. The receptors shown here come from a man aged 55 to 70 in good health and CMV-seropositive.

The chain links TRBV6-5 to TRBJ2-1, with 13 bases identical to TRBD2. V dropped 5 bases and J dropped 7; count of bases not matched to a gene: 2. Looked up from germline, CDR1 is MNHEY and CDR2 is SVGAGI. The CDR3 has 14 residues. This CDR3 is CASSRTSGRNEQFF. The CDR3 region has the DNA TGTGCCAGCAGTCGGACTAGCGGGAGAAATGAGCAGTTCTTC.

The chain recombines TRBV7-2 with TRBJ2-3; 7 bases are a match to TRBD2. Germline CDR1 and CDR2: SGHTA and FQGNSA. The CDR3 runs 17 residues. V dropped 4 bases and J dropped 0; count of bases not matched to a gene: 10. As DNA, the CDR3 is TGTGCCAGCAGCTATGGGCCTAGCGGAGCTAGCACAGATACGCAGTATTTT. Protein product: CASSYGPSGASTDTQYF. Combining the CDR3 with reference TRBV7-2 and TRBJ2-3 gives the whole variable domain GAGVSQSPSNKVTEKGKDVELRCDPISGHTALYWYRQSLGQGLEFLIYFQGNSAPDKSGLPSDRFSAERTGGSVSTLTIQRTQQEDSAVYLCASSYGPSGASTDTQYFGPGTRLTVL.

The genes are TRBV2 and TRBJ2-7; 13 nucleotides align to TRBD2. In germline, CDR1 is SNHLY, CDR2 FYNNEI. The V and J ends lost 6 bases and 6 bases, in that order; junction bases with no gene match: 5. The CDR3 is 14 amino acids. CDR3 coding DNA: TGTGCCAGCAGCCTACTAGCGGGAGGGCCCGAGCAGTACTTC. Amino acids: CASSLLAGGPEQYF.

The chain employs TRBV7-9 and TRBJ2-5; TRBD2 aligns across 10 bases. The germline gives CDR1 SEHNR, CDR2 FQNEAQ (reference sequence). The V segment lost 5 bases and the J segment 0 bases; nucleotides outside the gene matches: 6. The length of the CDR3 is 16 residues. CDR3 in amino acids: CASSHLAGEYQETQYF. DNA for the CDR3: TGTGCCAGCAGCCACCTAGCGGGAGAGTACCAAGAGACCCAGTACTTC.

With respect to this clone: Other nucleotide sequences in the sample specify the same CDR3. The V and J genes are TRBV7-2 and TRBJ2-7; TRBD1 aligns across 7 bases. V gave up 6 bases and J gave up 1 base; unmatched junction bases: 9. There are 15 residues in the CDR3. Germline loops: CDR1 SGHTA, CDR2 FQGNSA. CDR3 protein: CASRPGTAESYEQYF. CDR3 sequence (DNA): TGTGCCAGCAGACCCGGGACAGCCGAATCCTACGAGCAGTACTTC.

V and J are TRBV19 and TRBJ2-7, with TRBD1 as a possible D gene (5 bases). V lost 4 bases and J 4 bases, leaving 11 bases between the germline ends. CDR3 size: 13 residues. Germline V lookup: CDR1 LNHDA, CDR2 SQIVND (reference sequence). The CDR3 region is CASSTQGGYEQYF. DNA for the CDR3: TGTGCCAGTAGTACCCAGGGTGGGTACGAGCAGTACTTC.

This chain connects TRBV5-1 to TRBJ2-3; 9 bases align to TRBD2. This CDR3 has 17 residues. Germline assignment: CDR1 SGHRS and CDR2 YFSETQ. V lost 0 bases to trimming and J lost 4 bases; unmatched junction nucleotides: 9. The CDR3 reads CASSLVSGRGVSDTQYF. The CDR3 DNA follows: TGCGCCAGCAGCTTGGTTAGCGGGAGAGGTGTTTCAGATACGCAGTATTTT.

This chain connects TRBV7-8 to TRBJ2-5; possible D gene TRBD2, 6 bases. From germline, CDR1 is SGHVS and CDR2 FQNEAQ. The CDR3 runs to 16 residues. Trimming removed 2 bases at V and 4 bases at J, with 17 bases between. CDR3 coding DNA: TGTGCCAGCAGCTTACCCCCCCCGGGAGTATCAGAGACCCAGTACTTC. Translated, it gives CASSLPPPGVSETQYF.

The chain uses TRBV11-1 and TRBJ1-2; 9 bases map to TRBD1. Germline V lookup: CDR1 SGHAT, CDR2 FQDESV (reference sequence). V trimming: 3 bases; J trimming: 8 bases; junction bases outside the gene matches: 4. CDR3 size: 13 residues. Here the CDR3 reads CASSFGQGFGYTF. CDR3 in DNA: TGTGCCAGCAGCTTTGGACAGGGGTTCGGCTACACCTTC.

The chain carries TRBV6-5 and TRBJ1-1, with TRBD1 matching over 9 bases. V gave up 6 bases and J gave up 7 bases; unmatched junction bases: 6. CDR1 and CDR2 from the germline V gene are MNHEY and SVGAGI. This CDR3 comprises 13 residues. The CDR3 DNA follows: TGTGCCAGCAGCGAACAGGGGGCAGGTGAAGCTTTCTTT. Translating gives CASSEQGAGEAFF.

This chain links TRBV19 with TRBJ1-1, with D hard to call. V was trimmed by 3 bases and J by 4 bases, leaving 9 bases between them. Germline V CDR1 and CDR2: LNHDA, SQIVND (reference sequence). This CDR3 region has 13 residues. This CDR3 reads CASSMVEGTEAFF. The CDR3 DNA reads TGTGCCAGTAGTATGGTGGAGGGCACTGAAGCTTTCTTT. Using reference TRBV19 and TRBJ1-1 for the parts outside the CDR3, the full variable domain is DGGITQSPKYLFRKEGQNVTLSCEQNLNHDAMYWYRQDPGQGLRLIYYSQIVNDFQKGDIAEGYSVSREKKESFPLTVTSAQKNPTAFYLCASSMVEGTEAFFGQGTRLTVV.

V gene TRBV6-5 combines with J gene TRBJ2-1, with 8 nucleotides matching TRBD2. Germline CDR1 reads MNHEY; CDR2 reads SVGAGI. The ends lost 6 bases at V and 2 bases at J; junction bases unmatched: 6. The CDR3 sequence is 15 residues long. CDR3 in DNA: TGTGCCAGCAGAAGAGCGGGAGTCCCCTACAATGAGCAGTTCTTC. Translating gives CASRRAGVPYNEQFF.

This sequence joins TRBV19 and TRBJ1-1; no definite D call. V lost 3 bases and J lost 4, with 12 bases in between. The germline CDR1 and CDR2 sequences are LNHDA and SQIVND (reference sequence). This CDR3 has 14 amino acids. This CDR3 reads CASSIAPRGTEAFF. The CDR3, as DNA: TGTGCCAGTAGTATCGCGCCGAGAGGCACTGAAGCTTTCTTT.

The CDR3, as DNA: TGCGCCAGCAGCCAAAGCGGACTAGCGGACACAGATACGCAGTATTTT. Translating gives CASSQSGLADTDTQYF. The rearrangement uses TRBV4-3 and TRBJ2-3; 10 nucleotides line up with TRBD2. The V segment lost 2 bases and the J segment 2 bases; nucleotides outside the gene matches: 4. CDR1 is LGHNA, CDR2 YSLEER, per germline. This CDR3 spans 16 amino acids.

The chain links TRBV27 to TRBJ2-7, with a tentative D call TRBD2 (7 bases). Trimming took 6 bases from V and 0 from J, leaving 18 bases between them. CDR3 size: 16 residues. Germline-derived CDR1 and CDR2 are MNHEY and SMNVEV (reference sequence). Here the CDR3 reads CASSPPGGGGSYEQYF. As DNA, the CDR3 is TGTGCCAGCAGCCCCCCCGGAGGGGGGGGCTCCTACGAGCAGTACTTC.

This clone was seen a handful of times. The genes are TRBV6-6 and TRBJ1-5; 7 bases are shared with TRBD1. The trim removed 5 bases at V and 4 bases at J, leaving 8 bases unmatched. Germline loops: CDR1 MNHNY, CDR2 SVGAGI (reference sequence). The CDR3 is 15 amino acids. As DNA, the CDR3 is TGTGCCAGCAGTCCCGGACAGGACGGGAATCAGCCCCAGCATTTT. Protein: CASSPGQDGNQPQHF.

This clone was counted once. V is TRBV29-1 and J is TRBJ2-7, with TRBD1 matching over 10 bases. From germline, CDR1 is SQVTM and CDR2 ANQGSEA. The CDR3 has 16 amino acids. J gave up 3 bases and V 2 bases, and 10 bases lay outside the gene matches. For the CDR3, the DNA is TGCAGCGTTGAAACGGGGTCGGGACAGGGGATCTACGAGCAGTACTTC. Translation: CSVETGSGQGIYEQYF.

The V gene is TRBV7-6, the J gene TRBJ2-7; D gene unclear. CDR3 size: 13 residues. Germline CDR1 is SGHVS and CDR2 is FNYEAQ. V lost 5 bases, J lost 3 bases, and 11 bases lay in between. The CDR3 DNA is TGTGCCAGCAGCCAAAGAGGTCTCTACGAGCAGTACTTC. This translates into CASSQRGLYEQYF.

This clone was recorded a few times. This chain uses TRBV28 with TRBJ1-1; tentatively, D is TRBD1 (5 bases). V gave up 10 bases and J gave up 5 bases, with 26 bases separating them. CDR1 MDHEN and CDR2 SYDVKM come from the germline V gene. This CDR3 has 16 residues. The DNA for the CDR3 is TGTGCCACCACCCAGACAGTTGTCTTTAGAGAGACTGAAGCTTTCTTT. Encoded protein: CATTQTVVFRETEAFF.

The chain joins TRBV4-1 to TRBJ2-2; D perhaps matches TRBD1 (6 bases). CDR1 and CDR2 (germline): MGHRA, YSYEKL. Trimming pared 1 base from V and 5 bases from J, leaving 8 bases between. There are 14 residues in the CDR3. DNA for the CDR3: TGCGCCAGCAGCCAAGGACAGGAAACCGGGGAGCTGTTTTTT. Translation gives CASSQGQETGELFF.

J is TRBJ2-3 and V is TRBV5-3; TRBD2 agrees at 10 bases. TRBV5-3 is flagged as an ORF with uncertain function. With V trimmed by 4 bases and J by 0 bases, 17 bases remained unmatched. This CDR3 is 20 amino acids long. CDR3 sequence reads: CARSTIFSGRSTPSTDTQYF. The CDR3, as DNA: TGTGCCAGAAGCACCATTTTTAGCGGGAGGTCCACCCCTAGCACAGATACGCAGTATTTT.

Only one count was recorded for this clone. The rearrangement links TRBV18 to TRBJ2-1, with 8 nucleotides matching TRBD2. Germline loops: CDR1 KGHSH, CDR2 LQKENI. The V segment lost 1 base and the J segment 8 bases; nucleotides outside the gene matches: 10. CDR3 size: 16 residues. The CDR3 bases are TGTGCCAGCTCACCACGAGCGGCTAGCGGGCGGGATGAGCAGTTCTTC. Amino acids: CASSPRAASGRDEQFF.

This rearrangement joins TRBV6-1 to TRBJ2-1; no definite D call. The germline V and J ends were trimmed by 6 bases and 3 bases, with 9 bases remaining between them. The CDR3 is 13 residues long. Germline V CDR1 and CDR2: MNHNS, SASEGT. CDR3 sequence reads: CASRAPIYNEQFF. The CDR3 bases are TGTGCCAGCAGGGCTCCCATCTACAATGAGCAGTTCTTC.

Comment on this clone: An end of the junction does not agree with germline; a read error may underlie this. The chain links TRBV7-9 to TRBJ2-7; 7 bases line up with TRBD1. The CDR3 length is 16 residues. The germline V gene has CDR1 SEHNR and CDR2 FQNEAQ (reference sequence). The CDR3 reads CSSSLASGQPYYEQYF. For the CDR3, the DNA is TGTTCCAGCAGCTTAGCGTCGGGACAGCCATACTACGAGCAGTACTTC.

The chain recombines TRBV28 with TRBJ1-2; D is undetermined. The germline CDR1 and CDR2 sequences are MDHEN and SYDVKM. The CDR3 is 12 amino acids. Trimming removed 8 bases at V and 5 bases at J, with 12 bases between. CDR3: CASLPNGYGYTF. The CDR3 nucleotides read TGTGCCAGCCTCCCGAACGGGTATGGCTACACCTTC.

The V gene is TRBV21-1, the J gene TRBJ1-5. TRBV21-1 is annotated as a pseudogene. The CDR3 is 15 amino acids. The CDR3 DNA sequence: TGTGCCAGCAAAGGGAGGGAAACTAGCAATCAGCCCCAGCATTTT. Protein sequence: CASKGRETSNQPQHF.

The V gene is TRBV7-9, the J gene TRBJ2-1, with D perhaps TRBD1 (6 bases). Between the trimmed V and J ends, which lost 5 bases and 0 bases, there was a span of 14 bases. This CDR3 contains 16 residues. Germline V gives CDR1 SEHNR, CDR2 FQNEAQ (reference sequence). In nucleotides, the CDR3 is TGTGCCAGCAGCCCGCCCCGGGACACCTCCTACAATGAGCAGTTCTTC. Amino acids: CASSPPRDTSYNEQFF.

The chain has TRBV11-2 and TRBJ1-2; no firm D call. The CDR3 is made up of 17 amino acids. Germline loops: CDR1 SGHAT, CDR2 FQNNGV. The V end lost 5 bases, the J end lost 4 bases, and 23 bases lay between the germline ends. This CDR3 reads CASSTSPSGQTSYGYTF. Written as DNA, the CDR3 is TGTGCCAGCAGCACTAGTCCCTCCGGGCAGACTAGCTATGGCTACACCTTC. Drawing the rest from reference TRBV11-2 and TRBJ1-2, the complete variable domain is EAGVAQSPRYKIIEKRQSVAFWCNPISGHATLYWYQQILGQGPKLLIQFQNNGVVDDSQLPKDRFSAERLKGVDSTLKIQPAKLEDSAVYLCASSTSPSGQTSYGYTFGSGTRLTVV.